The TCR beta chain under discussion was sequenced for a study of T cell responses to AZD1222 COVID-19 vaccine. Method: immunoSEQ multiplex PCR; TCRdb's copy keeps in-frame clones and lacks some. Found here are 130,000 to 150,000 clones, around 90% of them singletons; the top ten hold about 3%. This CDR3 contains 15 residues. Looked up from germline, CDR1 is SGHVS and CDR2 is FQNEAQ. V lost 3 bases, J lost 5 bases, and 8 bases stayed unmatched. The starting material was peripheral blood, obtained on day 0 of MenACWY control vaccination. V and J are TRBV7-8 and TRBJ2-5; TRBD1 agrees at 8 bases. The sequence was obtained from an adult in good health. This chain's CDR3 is CASSFLQGVGETQYF. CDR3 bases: TGTGCCAGCAGCTTTTTACAGGGGGTTGGGGAGACCCAGTACTTC.